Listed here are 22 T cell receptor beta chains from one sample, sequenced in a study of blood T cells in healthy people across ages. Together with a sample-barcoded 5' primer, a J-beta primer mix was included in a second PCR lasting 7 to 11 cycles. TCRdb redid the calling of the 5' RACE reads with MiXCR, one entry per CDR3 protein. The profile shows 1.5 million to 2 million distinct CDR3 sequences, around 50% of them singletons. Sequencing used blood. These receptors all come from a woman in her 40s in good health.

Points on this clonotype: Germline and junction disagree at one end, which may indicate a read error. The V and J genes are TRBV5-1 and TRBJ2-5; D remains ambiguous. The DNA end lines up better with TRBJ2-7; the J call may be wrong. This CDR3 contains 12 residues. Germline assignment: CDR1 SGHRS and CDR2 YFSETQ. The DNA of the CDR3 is TGTGCCAGCAGCTTGGATAGAAACGAGCAGTACTTC. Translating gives CASSLDRNEQYF.

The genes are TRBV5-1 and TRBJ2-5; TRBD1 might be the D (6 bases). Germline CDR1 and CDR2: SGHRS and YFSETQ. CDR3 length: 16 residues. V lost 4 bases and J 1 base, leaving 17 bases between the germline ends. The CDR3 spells CASSHGVTGTQETQYF. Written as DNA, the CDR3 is TGCGCCAGCAGCCACGGGGTTACAGGGACCCAAGAGACCCAGTACTTC. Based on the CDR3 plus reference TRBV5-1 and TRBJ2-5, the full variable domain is KAGVTQTPRYLIKTRGQQVTLSCSPISGHRSVSWYQQTPGQGLQFLFEYFSETQRNKGNFPGRFSGRQFSNSRSEMNVSTLELGDSALYLCASSHGVTGTQETQYFGPGTRLLVL.

The CDR3 sequence is CASSDGVRGSGANVLTF. CDR3 coding DNA: TGTGCCAGCAGTGATGGAGTCAGGGGCTCCGGGGCCAACGTCCTGACTTTC. The gene calls are TRBV2 and TRBJ2-6; possible D gene TRBD1, 6 bases. V dropped 3 bases and J dropped 4 bases, with 16 bases sitting between them. CDR1 is SNHLY and CDR2 is FYNNEI in the germline V gene. CDR3 size: 17 residues.

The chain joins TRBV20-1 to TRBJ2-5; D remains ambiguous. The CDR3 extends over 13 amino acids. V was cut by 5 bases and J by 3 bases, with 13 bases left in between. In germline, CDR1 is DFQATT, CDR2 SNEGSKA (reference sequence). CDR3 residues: CSASTPGEETQYF. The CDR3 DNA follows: TGCAGTGCTTCGACCCCTGGGGAAGAGACCCAGTACTTC.

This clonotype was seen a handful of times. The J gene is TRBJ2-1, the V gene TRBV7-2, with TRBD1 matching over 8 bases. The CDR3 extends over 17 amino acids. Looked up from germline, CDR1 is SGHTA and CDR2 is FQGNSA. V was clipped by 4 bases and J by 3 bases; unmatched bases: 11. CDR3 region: CASSSKRDRNYYNEQFF. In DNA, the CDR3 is TGTGCCAGCAGCTCGAAAAGGGACAGGAACTACTACAATGAGCAGTTCTTC.

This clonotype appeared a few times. The CDR3 loop is CASRMLVGDPRDEQFF. CDR3 nucleotide sequence: TGTGCCAGCAGGATGTTGGTGGGGGACCCGAGGGATGAGCAGTTCTTC. The chain joins TRBV6-1 to TRBJ2-1; D assignment may be TRBD1 or TRBD2 (5 bases each). This CDR3 is 16 amino acids long. V lost 6 bases, J lost 8 bases, and 23 bases lay in between. Germline V CDR1 and CDR2: MNHNS, SASEGT.

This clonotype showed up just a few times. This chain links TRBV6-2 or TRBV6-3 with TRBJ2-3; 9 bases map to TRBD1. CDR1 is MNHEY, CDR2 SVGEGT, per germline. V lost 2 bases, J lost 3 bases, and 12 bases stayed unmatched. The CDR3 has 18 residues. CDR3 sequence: CASSYTPGTGMLTDTQYF. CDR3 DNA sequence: TGTGCCAGCAGTTACACCCCTGGGACAGGGATGCTGACAGATACGCAGTATTTT.

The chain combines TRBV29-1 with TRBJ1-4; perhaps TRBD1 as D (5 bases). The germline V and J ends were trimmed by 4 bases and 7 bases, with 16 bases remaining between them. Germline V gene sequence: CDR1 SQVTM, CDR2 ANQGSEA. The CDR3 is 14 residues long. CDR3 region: CSVGGDRLGEKLFF. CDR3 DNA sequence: TGCAGCGTTGGAGGGGACCGATTAGGTGAAAAACTGTTTTTT.

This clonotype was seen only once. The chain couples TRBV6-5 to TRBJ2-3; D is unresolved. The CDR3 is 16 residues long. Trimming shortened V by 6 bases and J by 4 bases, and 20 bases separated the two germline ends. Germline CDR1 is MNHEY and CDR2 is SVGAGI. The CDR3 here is CASSYYNTEDADTQYF. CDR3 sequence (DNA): TGTGCCAGCAGCTATTATAACACCGAAGACGCAGATACGCAGTATTTT.

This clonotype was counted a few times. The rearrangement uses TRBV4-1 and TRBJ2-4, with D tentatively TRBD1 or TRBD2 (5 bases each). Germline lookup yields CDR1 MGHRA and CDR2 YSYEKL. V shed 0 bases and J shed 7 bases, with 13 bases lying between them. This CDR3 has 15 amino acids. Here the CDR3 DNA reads TGCGCCAGCAGCCAAGAGGGGGTATTGAGGAACATTCAGTACTTC. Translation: CASSQEGVLRNIQYF.

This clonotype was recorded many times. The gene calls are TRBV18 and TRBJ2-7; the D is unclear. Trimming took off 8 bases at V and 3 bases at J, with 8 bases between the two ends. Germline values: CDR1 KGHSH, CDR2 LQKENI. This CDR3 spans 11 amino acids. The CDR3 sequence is CASSSDYEQYF. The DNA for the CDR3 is TGTGCCAGCAGCTCCGACTACGAGCAGTACTTC. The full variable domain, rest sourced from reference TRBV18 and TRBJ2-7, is NAGVMQNPRHLVRRRGQEARLRCSPMKGHSHVYWYRQLPEEGLKFMVYLQKENIIDESGMPKERFSAEFPKEGPSILRIQQVVRGDSAAYFCASSSDYEQYFGPGTRLTVT.

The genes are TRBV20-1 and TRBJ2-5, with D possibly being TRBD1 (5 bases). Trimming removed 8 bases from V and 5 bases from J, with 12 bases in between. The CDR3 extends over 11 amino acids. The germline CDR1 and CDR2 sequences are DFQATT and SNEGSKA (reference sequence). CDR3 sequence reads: CSYRLEETQYF. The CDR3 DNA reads TGCAGTTACAGGTTGGAGGAGACCCAGTACTTC.

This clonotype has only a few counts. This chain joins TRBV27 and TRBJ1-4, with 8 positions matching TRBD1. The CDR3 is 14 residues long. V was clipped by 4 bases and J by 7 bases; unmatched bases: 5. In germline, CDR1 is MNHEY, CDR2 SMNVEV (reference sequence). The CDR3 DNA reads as TGTGCCAGCAGTTCCGGACAGGGTACTGAAAAACTGTTTTTT. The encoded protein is CASSSGQGTEKLFF.

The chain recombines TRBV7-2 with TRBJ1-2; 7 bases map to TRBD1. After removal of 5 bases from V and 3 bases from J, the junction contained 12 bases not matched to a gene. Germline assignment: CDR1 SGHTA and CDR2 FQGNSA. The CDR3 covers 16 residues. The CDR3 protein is CASSQDRARPHYGYTF. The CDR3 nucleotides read TGTGCCAGCAGCCAAGACAGGGCGAGGCCCCACTATGGCTACACCTTC.

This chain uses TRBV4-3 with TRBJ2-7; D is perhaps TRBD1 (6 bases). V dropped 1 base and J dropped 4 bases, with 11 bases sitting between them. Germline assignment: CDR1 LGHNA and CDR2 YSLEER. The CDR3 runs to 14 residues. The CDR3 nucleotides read TGCGCCAGCAGCCAAGGGACAGAACAGTACGAGCAGTACTTC. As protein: CASSQGTEQYEQYF.

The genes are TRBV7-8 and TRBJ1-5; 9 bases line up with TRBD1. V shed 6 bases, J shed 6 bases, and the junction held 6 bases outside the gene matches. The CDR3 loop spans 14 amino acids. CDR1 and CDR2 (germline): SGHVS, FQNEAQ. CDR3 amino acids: CASRPQGAGQPQHF. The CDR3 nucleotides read TGTGCCAGCAGACCACAGGGGGCCGGTCAGCCCCAGCATTTT. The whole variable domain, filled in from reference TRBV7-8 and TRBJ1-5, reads GAGVSQSPRYKVAKRGQDVALRCDPISGHVSLFWYQQALGQGPEFLTYFQNEAQLDKSGLPSDRFFAERPEGSVSTLKIQRTQQEDSAVYLCASRPQGAGQPQHFGDGTRLSIL.

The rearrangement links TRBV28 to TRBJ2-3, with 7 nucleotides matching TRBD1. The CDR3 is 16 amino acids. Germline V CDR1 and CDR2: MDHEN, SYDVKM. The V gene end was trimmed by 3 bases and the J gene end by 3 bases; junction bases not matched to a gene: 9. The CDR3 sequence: CASSFPGQTLTDTQYF. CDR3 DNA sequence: TGTGCCAGCAGTTTTCCGGGACAGACCCTGACAGATACGCAGTATTTT.

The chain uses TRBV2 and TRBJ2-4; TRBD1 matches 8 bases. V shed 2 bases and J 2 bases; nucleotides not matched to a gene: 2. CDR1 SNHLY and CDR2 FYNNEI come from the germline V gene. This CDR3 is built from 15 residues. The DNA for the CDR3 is TGTGCCAGCAGTGAACAGGGGGCTACCAAAAACATTCAGTACTTC. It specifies CASSEQGATKNIQYF. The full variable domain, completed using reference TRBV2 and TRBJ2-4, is EPEVTQTPSHQVTQMGQEVILRCVPISNHLYFYWYRQILGQKVEFLVSFYNNEISEKSEIFDDQFSVERPDGSNFTLKIRSTKLEDSAMYFCASSEQGATKNIQYFGAGTRLSVL.

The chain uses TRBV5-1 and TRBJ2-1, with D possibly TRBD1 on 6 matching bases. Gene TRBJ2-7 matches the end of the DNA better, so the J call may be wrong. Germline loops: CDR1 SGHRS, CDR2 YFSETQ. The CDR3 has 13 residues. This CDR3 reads CASRDSSYNEQYF. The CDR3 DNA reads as TGCGCCAGCAGGGACAGCTCCTACAATGAGCAGTACTTC.

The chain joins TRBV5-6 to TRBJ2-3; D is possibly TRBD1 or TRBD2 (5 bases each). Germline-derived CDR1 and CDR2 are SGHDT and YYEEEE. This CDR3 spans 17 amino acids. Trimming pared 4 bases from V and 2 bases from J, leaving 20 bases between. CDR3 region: CASSASASWDDTDTQYF. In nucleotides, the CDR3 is TGTGCCAGCAGCGCAAGTGCGTCTTGGGACGACACAGATACGCAGTATTTT.

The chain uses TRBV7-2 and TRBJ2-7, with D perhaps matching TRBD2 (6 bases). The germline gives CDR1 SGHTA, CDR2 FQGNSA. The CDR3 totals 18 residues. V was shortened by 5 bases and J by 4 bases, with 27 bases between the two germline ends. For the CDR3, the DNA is TGTGCCAGCAGCCCACCCGGGACTTCACCGGGAAGGAGGTACGAGCAGTACTTC. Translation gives CASSPPGTSPGRRYEQYF.

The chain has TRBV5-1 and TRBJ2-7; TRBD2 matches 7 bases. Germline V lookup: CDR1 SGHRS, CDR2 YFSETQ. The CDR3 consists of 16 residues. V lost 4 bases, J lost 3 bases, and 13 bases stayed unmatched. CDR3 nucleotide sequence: TGCGCCAGCAGCGTGGCTAGCGGCCAGGGTCTCTACGAGCAGTACTTC. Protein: CASSVASGQGLYEQYF. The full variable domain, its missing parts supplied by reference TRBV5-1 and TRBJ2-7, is KAGVTQTPRYLIKTRGQQVTLSCSPISGHRSVSWYQQTPGQGLQFLFEYFSETQRNKGNFPGRFSGRQFSNSRSEMNVSTLELGDSALYLCASSVASGQGLYEQYFGPGTRLTVT.